Included here is one T cell receptor beta chain sequence, with context. Unmatched junction bases numbered 2, after V lost 3 bases and J lost 0 bases. CDR1 is DFQATT and CDR2 is SNEGSKA in the germline V gene (reference sequence). The CDR3 loop spans 14 amino acids. The library tagged each cDNA molecule with unique molecular identifiers. MiXCR, run by TCRdb on the RACE reads, gives a single entry per CDR3 protein. This table holds approximately 60,000 distinct CDR3 sequences, more than 8% found once. Stated time point: pre-sensitization, week 0. Treatment specified: therapeutic diphenylcyclopropenone sensitization with weekly scalp DPC. Participating donors were patients with alopecia, aged 18 to 70 years, considered appropriate candidates for DPC. The source of the sample is a study of human T cells and chemical hapten exposure.

This clonotype was obtained from a man aged 35 to 55 with alopecia areata. Some clones in this sample may be carry-over from other donors' samples. This specimen was whole blood, taken in connection with sensitization to the hapten diphenylcyclopropenone (DPC). This sequence joins TRBV20-1 and TRBJ2-1; TRBD2 matches at 7 bases. CDR3 bases: TGCAGTGCTAGGGGGGGGAGCTCCTACAATGAGCAGTTCTTC. It is translated as CSARGGSSYNEQFF.